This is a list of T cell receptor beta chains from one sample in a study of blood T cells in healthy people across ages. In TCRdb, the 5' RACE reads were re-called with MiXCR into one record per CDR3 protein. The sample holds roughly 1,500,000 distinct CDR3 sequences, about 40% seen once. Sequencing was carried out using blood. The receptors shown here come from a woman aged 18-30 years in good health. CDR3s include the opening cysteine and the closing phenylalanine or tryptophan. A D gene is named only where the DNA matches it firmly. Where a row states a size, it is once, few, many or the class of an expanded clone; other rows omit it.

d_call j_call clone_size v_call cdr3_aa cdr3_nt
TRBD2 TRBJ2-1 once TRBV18 CASSSTSPNEQFF TGTGCCAGCTCCTCGACTAGCCCAAATGAGCAGTTCTTC
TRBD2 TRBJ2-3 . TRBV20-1 CSAPLRLAGADTQYF TGCAGTGCTCCACTCCGACTAGCGGGAGCAGATACGCAGTATTTT
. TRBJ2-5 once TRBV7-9 CASSLDVIGETQYF TGTGCCAGCAGCTTAGACGTCATCGGGGAGACCCAGTACTTC
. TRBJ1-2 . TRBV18 CASSPPEARYGYTF TGTGCCAGCTCTCCTCCCGAGGCTCGCTATGGCTACACCTTC
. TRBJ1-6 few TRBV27 CASRVGAGSDNSPLHF TGTGCCAGCAGGGTAGGGGCAGGTTCGGATAATTCACCCCTCCACTTT
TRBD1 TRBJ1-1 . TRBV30 CAWIWTGNTEAFF TGTGCCTGGATATGGACAGGGAACACTGAAGCTTTCTTT
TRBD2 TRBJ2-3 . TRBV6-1 CASKERGSTDTQYF TGTGCCAGCAAAGAGCGGGGGAGCACAGATACGCAGTATTTT
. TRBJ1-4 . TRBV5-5 CASSFPTGAATNEKLFF TGTGCCAGCAGCTTCCCCACAGGAGCTGCAACTAATGAAAAACTGTTTTTT
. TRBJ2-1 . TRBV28 CASSLRVYTNEQFF TGTGCCAGCAGTTTAAGAGTTTATACCAATGAGCAGTTCTTC
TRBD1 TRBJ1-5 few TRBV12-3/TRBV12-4 CASSLRRDSFSGQPQHF TGTGCCAGCAGTTTAAGGCGGGACAGTTTTTCCGGGCAGCCCCAGCATTTT
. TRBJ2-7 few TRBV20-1 CSARRQVYEQYF TGCAGTGCTAGGAGGCAGGTCTACGAGCAGTACTTC
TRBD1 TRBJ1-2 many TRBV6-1 CASSALTGQGYTF TGTGCCAGCAGTGCGTTGACAGGGCAAGGCTACACCTTC
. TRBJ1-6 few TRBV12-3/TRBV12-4 CASSLGGGVNSPLHF TGTGCCAGCAGTTTAGGTGGCGGAGTTAATTCACCCCTCCACTTT
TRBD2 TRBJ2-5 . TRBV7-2 CASSTLAGETASAQYF TGTGCCAGCAGCACATTAGCGGGAGAGACCGCATCGGCCCAGTACTTC
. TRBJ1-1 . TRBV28 CASRPSLGNTEAFF TGTGCCAGCAGACCTTCCCTTGGAAACACTGAAGCTTTCTTT
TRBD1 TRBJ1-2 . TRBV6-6 CASSRKGTEDNYGYTF TGTGCCAGCAGCCGTAAGGGGACAGAGGATAACTATGGCTACACCTTC
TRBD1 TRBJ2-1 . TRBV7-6 CASSRGTGVNGQFF TGTGCCAGCAGCCGCGGGACAGGGGTTAATGGGCAGTTCTTC
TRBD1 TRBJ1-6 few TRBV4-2 CASSQDRGLSYNSPLHF TGTGCCAGCAGCCAAGATAGGGGGCTCTCCTATAATTCACCCCTCCACTTT
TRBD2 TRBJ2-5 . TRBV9 CASSASPGTSGGALETQYF TGTGCCAGCAGCGCAAGCCCTGGGACTAGCGGGGGGGCCTTGGAGACCCAGTACTTC
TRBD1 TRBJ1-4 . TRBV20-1 CSASGTGYSGNEKLFF TGCAGTGCCTCCGGGACAGGGTATTCCGGAAATGAAAAACTGTTTTTT
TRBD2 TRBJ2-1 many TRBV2 CASSALAGSYNEQFF TGTGCCAGCAGCGCGCTAGCGGGCTCCTACAATGAGCAGTTCTTC
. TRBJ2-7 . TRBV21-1 CANSTWTPTYEQYF TGTGCCAACAGCACGTGGACACCTACCTACGAGCAGTACTTC
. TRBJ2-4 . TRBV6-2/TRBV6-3 CASSYAKNIQYF TGTGCCAGCAGTTACGCGAAAAACATTCAGTACTTC
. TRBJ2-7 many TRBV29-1 CSVTTGRDEQYF TGCAGCGTTACGACAGGGAGGGACGAGCAGTACTTC
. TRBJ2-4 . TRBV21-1 CASSKRCKNIQYF TGTGCCAGCAGCAAAAGGTGCAAAAACATTCAGTACTTC
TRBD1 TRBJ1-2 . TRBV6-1 CASSRTGGEHGYTF TGTGCCAGCAGCCGCACAGGGGGCGAGCATGGCTACACCTTC
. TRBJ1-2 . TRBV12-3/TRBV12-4 CASSLSLLVYGYTF TGTGCCAGCAGTTTATCTTTATTGGTTTATGGCTACACCTTC
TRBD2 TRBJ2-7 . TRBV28 CASSLRERGTSYEQYF TGTGCCAGCAGTTTGCGTGAGCGGGGGACCTCCTACGAGCAGTACTTC
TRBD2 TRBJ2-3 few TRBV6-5 CASSYRTSGSDTQYF TGTGCCAGCAGTTACAGGACTAGCGGGTCAGATACGCAGTATTTT
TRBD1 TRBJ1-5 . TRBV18 CASSPDRAGRGNQPQHF TGTGCCAGCTCACCCGACAGGGCGGGGAGGGGCAATCAGCCCCAGCATTTT
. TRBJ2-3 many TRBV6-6 CASRTADTQYF TGTGCCAGCAGGACGGCCGATACGCAGTATTTT
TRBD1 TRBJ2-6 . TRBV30 CASPRGPGANVLTF TGTGCCTCGCCCAGGGGGCCCGGGGCCAACGTCCTGACTTTC
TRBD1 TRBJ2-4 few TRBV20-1 CSASRDRGDLGKNIQYF TGCAGTGCTAGCCGGGACAGGGGAGATCTAGGCAAAAACATTCAGTACTTC
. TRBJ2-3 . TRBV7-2 CASSLGAPGADTQYF TGTGCCAGCAGCTTAGGAGCCCCGGGGGCAGATACGCAGTATTTT
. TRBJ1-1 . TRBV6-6 CASIPGGSREAFF TGTGCCAGCATCCCGGGGGGCAGCCGTGAAGCTTTCTTT
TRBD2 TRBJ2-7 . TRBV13 CASSLGGSGGKNEQYF TGTGCCAGCAGCTTAGGCGGTAGCGGGGGAAAAAACGAGCAGTACTTC
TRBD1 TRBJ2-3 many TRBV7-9 CASSFPTGSGTVNTDTQYF TGTGCCAGCAGCTTTCCCACGGGGTCCGGGACAGTGAACACAGATACGCAGTATTTT
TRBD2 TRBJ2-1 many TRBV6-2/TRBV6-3 CASASGTSGSNEQFF TGTGCCAGCGCCTCCGGGACTAGCGGGTCCAATGAGCAGTTCTTC
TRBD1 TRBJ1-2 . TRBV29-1 CSVFLEGADYGYTF TGCAGCGTTTTCTTGGAGGGGGCGGACTATGGCTACACCTTC
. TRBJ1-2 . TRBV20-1 CSASPAGAGYGYTF TGCAGTGCTAGTCCCGCCGGGGCGGGCTATGGCTACACCTTC
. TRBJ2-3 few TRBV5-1 CASRRVVTDTQYF TGCGCCAGCAGGAGGGTGGTGACAGATACGCAGTATTTT
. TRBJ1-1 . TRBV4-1 CASSHPLVTEAFF TGCGCCAGCAGCCATCCCTTGGTGACTGAAGCTTTCTTT
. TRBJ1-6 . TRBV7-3 CASSLTGFSSSPLHF TGTGCCAGCAGCTTGACGGGATTCTCTAGTTCACCCCTCCACTTT
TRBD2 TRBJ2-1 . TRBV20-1 CSARGLAGGARALYEQFF TGCAGTGCTAGAGGGCTAGCGGGGGGGGCTAGGGCTTTATATGAGCAGTTCTTC
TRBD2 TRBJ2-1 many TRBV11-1 CASSKGLAGSTMSSYNEQFF TGTGCCAGCAGCAAGGGACTAGCGGGGTCCACTATGAGCTCCTACAATGAGCAGTTCTTC
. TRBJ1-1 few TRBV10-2 CASSVLGTEAFF TGCGCCAGCAGTGTCCTTGGTACTGAAGCTTTCTTT
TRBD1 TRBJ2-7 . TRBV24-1 CATEAAGGYEQYF TGTGCCACCGAGGCCGCAGGGGGATACGAGCAGTACTTC
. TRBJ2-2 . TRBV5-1 CASSETSNTGELFF TGCGCCAGCAGCGAGACGTCGAACACCGGGGAGCTGTTTTTT
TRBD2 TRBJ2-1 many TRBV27 CASSSGLAGGYNEQFF TGCGCCAGCAGCTCCGGGCTAGCGGGAGGGTACAATGAGCAGTTCTTC
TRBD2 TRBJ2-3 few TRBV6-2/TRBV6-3 CASQRGAQARTQYF TGTGCCAGTCAGCGGGGGGCCCAGGCGCGTACGCAGTATTTT
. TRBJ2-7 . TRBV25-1 CASRKAYSYEQYF TGTGCCAGCCGCAAGGCGTACTCCTACGAGCAGTACTTC
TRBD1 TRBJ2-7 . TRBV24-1 CATSDPGGNGYEQYF TGTGCCACCAGTGATCCAGGGGGCAACGGCTACGAGCAGTACTTC
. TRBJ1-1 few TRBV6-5 CASSYGVTAEAFF TGTGCCAGCAGTTACGGGGTCACCGCTGAAGCTTTCTTT
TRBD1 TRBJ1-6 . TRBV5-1 CASSFAGTDYNSPLHF TGCGCCAGCAGCTTTGCCGGGACAGACTATAATTCACCCCTCCACTTT
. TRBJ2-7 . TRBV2 CATATRGEQYF TGTGCCACCGCGACGAGGGGCGAGCAGTACTTC
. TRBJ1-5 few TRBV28 CASSSLRGRTANQPQHF TGTGCCAGCAGCTCCTTAAGGGGTAGAACCGCTAATCAGCCCCAGCATTTT
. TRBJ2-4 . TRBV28 CASSRWAKNIQYF TGTGCCAGCAGTCGCTGGGCCAAAAACATTCAGTACTTC
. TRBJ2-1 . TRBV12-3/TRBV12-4 CASSVRAGNYNEQFF TGTGCCAGCAGTGTCAGGGCGGGCAACTACAATGAGCAGTTCTTC
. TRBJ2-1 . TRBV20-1 CSPIGNNEQFF TGCAGCCCGATAGGGAACAATGAGCAGTTCTTC
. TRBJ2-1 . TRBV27 CASNPQRGGTLGRINEQFF TGTGCCAGCAACCCCCAACGAGGCGGGACCCTGGGCAGAATAAATGAGCAGTTCTTC